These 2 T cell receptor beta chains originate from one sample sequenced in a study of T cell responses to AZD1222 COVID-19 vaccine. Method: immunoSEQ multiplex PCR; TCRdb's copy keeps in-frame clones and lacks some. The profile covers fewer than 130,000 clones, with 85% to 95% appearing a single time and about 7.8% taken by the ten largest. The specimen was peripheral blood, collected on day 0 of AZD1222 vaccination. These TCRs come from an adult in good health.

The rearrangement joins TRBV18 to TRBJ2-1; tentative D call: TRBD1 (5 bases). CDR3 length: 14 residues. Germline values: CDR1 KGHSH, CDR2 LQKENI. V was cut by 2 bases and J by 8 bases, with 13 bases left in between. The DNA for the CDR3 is TGTGCCAGCTCACCAGGCCAGGGAAGAGATGAGCAGTTCTTC. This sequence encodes CASSPGQGRDEQFF.

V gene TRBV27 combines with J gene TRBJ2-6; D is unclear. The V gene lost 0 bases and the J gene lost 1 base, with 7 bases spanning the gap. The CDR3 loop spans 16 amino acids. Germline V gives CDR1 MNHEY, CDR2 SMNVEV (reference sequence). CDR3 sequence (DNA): TGTGCCAGCAGTTTATCGTACGCTTCTGGGGCCAACGTCCTGACTTTC. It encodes CASSLSYASGANVLTF.